A single T cell receptor (beta chain) is shown here with its context. Its antigen target is currently unknown. Base qualities are missing; no much larger clone stands one base away. The meaning of the sample's treatment or condition label: oral pan-JAK inhibitor, 5-10 mg twice daily. Peripheral blood and lesional scalp punch biopsies were obtained from patients with alopecia areata. PBMCs were isolated by density centrifugation and stained for CD3, CD4 and CD8, after which CD4+ and CD8+ T cells were sorted on a FACSAria. The method was the immunoSEQ multiplex PCR assay. To provide template for TCR sequencing, every sample had RNA extracted and reverse transcribed into cDNA. SuperScript III was used to make first-strand cDNA, primed with a 2:1 mix of oligo-dT and random hexamers. A synthetic immune receptor repertoire was used to gauge amplification bias, and whatever bias remained was removed computationally. In the authors' own workflow: Raw reads were preprocessed to remove errors, and CDR3 was defined by IMGT conventions from the conserved cysteine to phenylalanine. Clonality was calculated as 1 minus Shannon entropy normalized by log2 of the number of productive unique TCRs. Scalp TCRbeta sequences were cross-referenced with sorted blood CD4 and CD8 repertoires so that the CD4 or CD8 identity of scalp clones could be inferred. Imported from immuneACCESS, the table was reduced by TCRdb to in-frame sequences with V and J called. These copies leave out some clones; in studies compared against another copy, an unresolved V gene accounts for under half, and the cause of the remainder is not known. V, J and clone size are those of that table, while D and trimming were read from the DNA. The sample records about 270,000 clones, 60% of which are singletons. The ten largest clonotypes hold 0.8% to 1% of the sample.

The CDR3 covers 12 residues, taking in both the cysteine and the phenylalanine. CDR3 DNA is the only sequence kept; it has 36 bases, read in frame from the first base. V lost 0 bases and J lost 8 bases; the stretch between them is 8 bases long. CDR1 SGHRS and CDR2 YFSETQ were looked up in the germline V gene. The record originates from a study of CD8+ T cells in alopecia areata (dated by TCRdb to the late 2010s). Context from the whole study: The treated patients took part in an open-label pilot trial in which moderate-to-severe alopecia areata was treated with oral tofacitinib at 5 to 10 mg twice daily. Patients stayed on tofacitinib for 6 to 18 months and then had 6 months of follow-up off drug so that delayed response and recurrence could be assessed. TCRbeta CDR3 regions were amplified by immunoSEQ multiplex PCR with 35 Vbeta forward and 13 Jbeta reverse primers. Patients on tofacitinib were biopsied at baseline and after 4 and 24 weeks of treatment, and several of the patients also had a later scalp biopsy. Scalp clonality was compared among normal scalp (n=4), patchy alopecia areata scalp (n=8), and alopecia totalis/universalis scalp (n=8). In both human patients and the C3H/HeJ mouse model, the study applied high-throughput TCRbeta sequencing to look at T cell clonal expansion in alopecia areata. On the human side, TCRbeta sequencing was run on scalp tissue and on sorted CD4+ and CD8+ peripheral blood T cells from healthy controls and from alopecia areata patients with either patchy or totalis/universalis disease. RNA was obtained with the PAXgene miRNA kit for fixed scalp, the miRNeasy kit for PBMCs, and the RNeasy kit for mouse skin. Disease severity in treated patients was measured with the SALT score, which quantifies the percentage of affected scalp surface area.

Results the study describes overall, beyond this receptor: Shared TCR sequences between patients were less evident than in mice, which may be partly attributable to HLA diversity in the patient population. Because the treated cohort was small and had just a single nonresponder, larger studies are needed to establish links between baseline CD8+ expansion and response. Tofacitinib significantly lowered scalp clonality and the number of expanded CD8+ clones among the top 100 scalp clones. Unlike mouse skin, which is dominated by gammadelta T cells, normal human skin has resident alphabeta T cells that are also sequenced, and this complicates analysis of the scalp TCR repertoire. Lesional scalp, especially in alopecia totalis/universalis, showed higher clonality and more expanded CD8+ clones than normal scalp, suggesting antigenic drive. Many expanded lesional clones were found to persist in scalp and blood during tofacitinib treatment, and relapse after treatment cessation may be partly explained by this persistence.

The sample consisted of CD4+ T cells sorted from blood, taken at approximately week 52, from a patient treated with tofacitinib. This chain joins TRBV5-1 to TRBJ1-1, with an unclear D gene assignment. This receptor was obtained from a human donor with alopecia areata. DNA sequence: TGCGCCAGCAGCTTGGGTTTTGGGGAAGCTTTCTTT. The translation is CASSLGFGEAFF.